This TCR beta chain was identified in a study of cytomegalovirus exposure and HLA in healthy donors. Whole-study results and caveats: A later analysis found first-cohort TCR clusters tended to co-occur in the 100 to 150 validation repertoires.

Germline CDR1 and CDR2: MGHRA and YSYEKL. V lost 4 bases and J 3 bases, leaving 19 bases between the germline ends. CDR3 size: 17 residues. A note on this clone: Its antigen is unidentified.

Sequencing used immunoSEQ multiplex PCR; TCRdb keeps in-frame clones, though not all of them. In the table there are tens of thousands of clones, roughly 90% of which are singletons. Sequencing was done on a sample of PBMCs. The gene calls are TRBV4-1 and TRBJ2-1; tentative D call: TRBD1 (6 bases). This sequence was found in a man between 18 and 29 years old in good health and CMV-seronegative. CDR3 nucleotide sequence: TGCGCCAGCAGCCCTTCACAGGGAAGGGGGTTCTACAATGAGCAGTTCTTC. Translated: CASSPSQGRGFYNEQFF.